This TCR beta chain was captured by sequencing in a study of OX40 agonist ivuxolimab in advanced cancers. About the study: Patients were given ivuxolimab, an antibody that agonizes OX40 (CD134). Enrollees could have had prior anti-PD-1, anti-PD-L1 or anti-CTLA-4 therapy, which over 35% had received. Three partial responders included one hepatocellular carcinoma patient and two cutaneous melanoma patients.

Regarding this clone: Its antigen is still unknown.

V was pared by 0 bases and J by 2 bases, with 5 bases of the junction left unmatched. CDR3 length equals 17 residues. CDR1 and CDR2 from the germline V gene are SGHVS and FQNEAQ. Findings of the study overall: Clones of CD4+ and CD8+ blood T cells grew by week 6 at doses of 0.1 to 3.0 mg/kg.

Produced via immunoSEQ multiplex PCR; TCRdb's table is partial and in-frame only. The table lists 66,000 or so clones, around 92% of them singletons. The origin of this receptor is an adult with an advanced solid tumor such as melanoma, head and neck, liver or kidney cancer. The material was CD4+ or CD8+ T cells sorted from blood, obtained in a trial of the OX40 agonist ivuxolimab. The chain is built from TRBV7-8 and TRBJ2-1; 9 bases fit TRBD2. The CDR3 bases are TGTGCCAGCAGCTTAGCACTAGCGGGCACTCCCTACAATGAGCAGTTCTTC. Its protein product is CASSLALAGTPYNEQFF.